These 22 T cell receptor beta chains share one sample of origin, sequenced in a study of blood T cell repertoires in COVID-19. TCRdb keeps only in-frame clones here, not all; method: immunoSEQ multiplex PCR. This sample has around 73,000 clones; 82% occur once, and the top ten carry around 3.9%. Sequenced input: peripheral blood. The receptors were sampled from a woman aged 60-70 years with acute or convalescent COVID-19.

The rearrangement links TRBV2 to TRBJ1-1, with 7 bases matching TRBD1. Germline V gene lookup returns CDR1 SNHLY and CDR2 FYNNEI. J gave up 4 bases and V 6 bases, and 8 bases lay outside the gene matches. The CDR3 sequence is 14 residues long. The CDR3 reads CASRPRQGGTEAFF. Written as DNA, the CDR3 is TGTGCCAGCAGACCGAGACAGGGCGGCACTGAAGCTTTCTTT.

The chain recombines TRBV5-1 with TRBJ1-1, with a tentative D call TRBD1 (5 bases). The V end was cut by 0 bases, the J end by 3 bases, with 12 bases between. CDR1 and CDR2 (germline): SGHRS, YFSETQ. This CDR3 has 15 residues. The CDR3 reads CASSLDSVTDTEAFF. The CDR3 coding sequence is TGCGCCAGCAGCTTGGATTCGGTGACAGACACTGAAGCTTTCTTT.

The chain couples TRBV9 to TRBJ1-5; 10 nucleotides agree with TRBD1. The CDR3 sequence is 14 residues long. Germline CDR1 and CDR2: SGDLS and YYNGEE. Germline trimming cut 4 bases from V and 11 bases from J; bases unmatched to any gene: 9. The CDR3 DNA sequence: TGTGCCAGCAGCCCTGGGACAGGGGCGTCTTCCCAGCATTTT. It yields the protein CASSPGTGASSQHF.

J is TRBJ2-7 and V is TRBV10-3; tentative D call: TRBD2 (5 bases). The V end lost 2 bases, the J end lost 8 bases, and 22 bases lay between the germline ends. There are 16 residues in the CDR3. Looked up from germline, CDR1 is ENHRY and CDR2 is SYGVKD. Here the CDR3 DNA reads TGTGCCATCAGTGAGGACGGGGTCCGAACCCCTACGCAGCAGTACTTC. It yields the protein CAISEDGVRTPTQQYF.

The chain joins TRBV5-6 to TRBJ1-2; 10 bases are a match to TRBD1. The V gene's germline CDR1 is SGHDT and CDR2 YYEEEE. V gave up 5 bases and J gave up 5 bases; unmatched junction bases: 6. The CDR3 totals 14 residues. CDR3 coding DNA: TGTGCCAGCAGTTCCGGGACAGGGGTGTATGGCTACACCTTC. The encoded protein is CASSSGTGVYGYTF.

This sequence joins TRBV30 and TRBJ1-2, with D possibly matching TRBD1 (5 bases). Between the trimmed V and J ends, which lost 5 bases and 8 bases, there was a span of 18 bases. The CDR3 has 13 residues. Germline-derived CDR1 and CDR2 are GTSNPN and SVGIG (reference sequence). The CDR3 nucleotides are TGTGCCTGGGGCCTACAGGTGCTGGGCGGCTACACCTTC. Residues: CAWGLQVLGGYTF.

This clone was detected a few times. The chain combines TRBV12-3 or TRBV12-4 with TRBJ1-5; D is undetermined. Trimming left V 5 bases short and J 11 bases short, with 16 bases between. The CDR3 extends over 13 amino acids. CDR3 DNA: TGTGCCAGCAGTGCTAGTTCGGCGAGGGCCCAGCATTTT. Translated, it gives CASSASSARAQHF.

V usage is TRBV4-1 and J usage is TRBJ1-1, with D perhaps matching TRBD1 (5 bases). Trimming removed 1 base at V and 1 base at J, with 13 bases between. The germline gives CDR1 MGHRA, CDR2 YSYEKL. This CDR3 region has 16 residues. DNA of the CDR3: TGCGCCAGCAGCCAAGGTATCGCAGGGCCGAACACTGAAGCTTTCTTT. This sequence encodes CASSQGIAGPNTEAFF.

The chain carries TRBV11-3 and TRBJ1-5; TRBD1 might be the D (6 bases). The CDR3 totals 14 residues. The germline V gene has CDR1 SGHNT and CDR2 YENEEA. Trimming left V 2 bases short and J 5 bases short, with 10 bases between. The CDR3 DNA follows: TGTGCCAGCAGCTTAAGGACAGTACATCAGCCCCAGCATTTT. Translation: CASSLRTVHQPQHF.

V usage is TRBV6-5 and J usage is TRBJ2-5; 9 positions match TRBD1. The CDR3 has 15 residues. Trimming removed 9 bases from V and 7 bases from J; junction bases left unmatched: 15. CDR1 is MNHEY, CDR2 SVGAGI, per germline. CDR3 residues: CASTPTGGKVGTQYF. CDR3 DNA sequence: TGTGCCAGTACCCCAACAGGGGGCAAAGTAGGGACCCAGTACTTC.

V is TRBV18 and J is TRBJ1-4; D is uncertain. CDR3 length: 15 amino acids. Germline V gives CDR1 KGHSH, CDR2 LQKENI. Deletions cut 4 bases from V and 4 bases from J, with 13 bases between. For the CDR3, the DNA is TGTGCCAGCTCACGACTGGAGGGCCTTAATGAAAAACTGTTTTTT. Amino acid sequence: CASSRLEGLNEKLFF.

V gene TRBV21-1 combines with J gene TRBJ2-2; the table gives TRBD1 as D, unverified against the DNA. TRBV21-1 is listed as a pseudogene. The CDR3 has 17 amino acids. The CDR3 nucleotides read TGTGCCAGCAGCCCGGACAGGGGGCTAGCCGACGCCGGGGAGCTGTTTTTT. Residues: CASSPDRGLADAGELFF.

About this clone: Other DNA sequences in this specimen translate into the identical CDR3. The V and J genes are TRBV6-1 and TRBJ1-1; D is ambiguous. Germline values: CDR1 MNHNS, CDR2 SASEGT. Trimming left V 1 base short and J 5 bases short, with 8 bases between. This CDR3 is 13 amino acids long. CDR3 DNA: TGTGCCAGCAGTGAAGTGCGCGGGACTGAAGCTTTCTTT. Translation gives CASSEVRGTEAFF.

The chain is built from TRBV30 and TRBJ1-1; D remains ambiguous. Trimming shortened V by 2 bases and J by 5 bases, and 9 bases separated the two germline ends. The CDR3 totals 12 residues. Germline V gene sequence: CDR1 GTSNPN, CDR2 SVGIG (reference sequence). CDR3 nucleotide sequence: TGTGCCTGGAGTCGGGGAGAGACTGAAGCTTTCTTT. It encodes CAWSRGETEAFF. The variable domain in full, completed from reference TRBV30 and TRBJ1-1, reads SQTIHQWPATLVQPVGSPLSLECTVEGTSNPNLYWYRQAAGRGLQLLFYSVGIGQISSEVPQNLSASRPQDRQFILSSKKLLLSDSGFYLCAWSRGETEAFFGQGTRLTVV.

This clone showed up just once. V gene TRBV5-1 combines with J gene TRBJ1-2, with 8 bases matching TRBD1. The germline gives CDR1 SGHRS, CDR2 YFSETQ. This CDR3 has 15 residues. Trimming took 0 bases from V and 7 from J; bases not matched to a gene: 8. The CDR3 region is CASSLVAGGEVGYTF. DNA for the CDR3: TGCGCCAGCAGCTTGGTGGCAGGGGGCGAGGTTGGCTACACCTTC.

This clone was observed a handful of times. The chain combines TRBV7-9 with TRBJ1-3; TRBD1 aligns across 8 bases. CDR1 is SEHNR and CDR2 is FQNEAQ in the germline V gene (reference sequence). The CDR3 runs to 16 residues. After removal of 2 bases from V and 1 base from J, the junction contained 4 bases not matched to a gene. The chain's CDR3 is CASSLNQGASGNTIYF. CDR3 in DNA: TGTGCCAGCAGCTTAAATCAGGGGGCATCTGGAAACACCATATATTTT.

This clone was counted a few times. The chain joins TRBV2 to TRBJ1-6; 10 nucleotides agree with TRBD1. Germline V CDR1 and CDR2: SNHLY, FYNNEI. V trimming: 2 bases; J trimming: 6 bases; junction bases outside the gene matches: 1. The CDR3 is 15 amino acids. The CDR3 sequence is CASSERQGANSPLHF. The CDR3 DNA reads TGTGCCAGCAGTGAAAGACAGGGGGCTAATTCACCCCTCCACTTT.

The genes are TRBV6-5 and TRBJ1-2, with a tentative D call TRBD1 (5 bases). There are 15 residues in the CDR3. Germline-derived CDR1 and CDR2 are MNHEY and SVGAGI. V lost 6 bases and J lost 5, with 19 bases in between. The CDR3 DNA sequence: TGTGCCAGCAGCCCCGGGGGGGAAAACTATTATGGCTACACCTTC. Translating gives CASSPGGENYYGYTF.

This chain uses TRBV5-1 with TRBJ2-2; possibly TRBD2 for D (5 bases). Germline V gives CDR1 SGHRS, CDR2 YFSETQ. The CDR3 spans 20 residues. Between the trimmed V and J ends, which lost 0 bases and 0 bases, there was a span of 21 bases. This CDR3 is CASSLGIPGSLRANTGELFF. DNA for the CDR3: TGCGCCAGCAGCTTGGGCATACCGGGGTCATTGAGGGCGAACACCGGGGAGCTGTTTTTT. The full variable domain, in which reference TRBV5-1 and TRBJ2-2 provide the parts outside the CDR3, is KAGVTQTPRYLIKTRGQQVTLSCSPISGHRSVSWYQQTPGQGLQFLFEYFSETQRNKGNFPGRFSGRQFSNSRSEMNVSTLELGDSALYLCASSLGIPGSLRANTGELFFGEGSRLTVL.

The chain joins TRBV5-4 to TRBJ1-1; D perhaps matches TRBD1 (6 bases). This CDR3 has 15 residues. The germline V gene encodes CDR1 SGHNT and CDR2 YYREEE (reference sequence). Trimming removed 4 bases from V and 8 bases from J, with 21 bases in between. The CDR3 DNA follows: TGTGCCAGCAGCGTTCCCGCACAGGGAAGAAAGGAAGCTTTCTTT. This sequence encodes CASSVPAQGRKEAFF. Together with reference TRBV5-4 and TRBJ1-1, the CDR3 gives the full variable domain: ETGVTQSPTHLIKTRGQQVTLRCSSQSGHNTVSWYQQALGQGPQFIFQYYREEENGRGNFPPRFSGLQFPNYSSELNVNALELDDSALYLCASSVPAQGRKEAFFGQGTRLTVV.

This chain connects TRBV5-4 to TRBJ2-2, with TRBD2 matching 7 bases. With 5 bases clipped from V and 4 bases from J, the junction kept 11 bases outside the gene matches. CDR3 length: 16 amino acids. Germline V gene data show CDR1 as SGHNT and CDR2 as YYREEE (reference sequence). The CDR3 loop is CASSSILADSTGELFF. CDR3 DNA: TGTGCCAGCAGTTCCATCCTAGCGGACTCCACCGGGGAGCTGTTTTTT.

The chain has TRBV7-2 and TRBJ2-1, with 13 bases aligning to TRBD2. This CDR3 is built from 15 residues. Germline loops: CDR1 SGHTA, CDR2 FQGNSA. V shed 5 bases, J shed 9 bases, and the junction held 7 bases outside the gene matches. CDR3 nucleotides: TGTGCCAGCAGCCCAACTAGCGGGAGGGGAAGTGAGCAGTTCTTC. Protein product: CASSPTSGRGSEQFF.